The T cell receptor (beta chain) described here comes from a study of cytomegalovirus exposure and HLA in healthy donors (dated by TCRdb to 2015 to 2018). With respect to the entire study: An earlier analysis of roughly 610 of the donors reported 276 Gb of sequence data and around 100 million unique TCR beta sequences obtained from 150 million to 200 million T cells. About 300 gigabases of sequencing data and approximately 80 million unique TCR sequences were included in an early release covering under 650 HLA-typed donors. Of the 300 to 450 genotyped donors, 65% to 90% fell in the genetic ancestry cluster associated with self-reported Caucasian donors. The aim of the study was to test whether cataloging public T cell receptors could identify signatures of past pathogen exposure. The T cell repertoires of roughly 660 subjects were profiled by immunosequencing and related to cytomegalovirus serostatus. A separate validation cohort of 100 to 150 different subjects was used in addition to the approximately 700-subject first cohort. The study combined high-throughput TCR immunosequencing, statistical association of individual TCRs with disease status, and machine learning to predict cytomegalovirus infection status. In a later analysis, previously published TCR beta repertoires from about 640 donors were re-analyzed and high-resolution HLA genotyping was added so that TCR occurrence patterns could be studied. Rather than drawing on any new phenotypic data, the later analysis identified candidate immune exposures from TCR beta sequences and the way those sequences occurred across donors. An earlier analysis of 587 of the donors applied high-throughput TCR beta sequencing to assess whether each TCR beta V gene segment acted as functional or pseudogenic. Alongside the repertoire data, information on donor age, sex, ethnicity and CMV serostatus was compiled. Genome-wide SNP genotypes for about 60% of the roughly 700 donors were used in a later genetic analysis, which treated that subset as a discovery cohort. All discovery cohort repertoires had been generated on a single sequencing platform. HLA typing included class I and class II loci at four-digit resolution. The number of donors typed differed by locus, with 629-630 for A, B, C, DRB1 and DQB1, around 560 for DQA1, under 610 for DPA1, and approximately 470 for DPB1. Four or five DR-DQ haplotypes were handled as single units for association and clustering because linkage in the cohort was strong. Among some 410 genotyped donors of the cohort, an average of around 240,000 unique TCR beta nucleotide sequences was sequenced per donor, of which about 20% were non-productive.

This clone occurred once. Its antigen is still unknown. The sample holds no much larger clone one base away, and base qualities are not on file. Sequences SGHNT (CDR1) and YYREEE (CDR2) are obtained from the germline V gene (reference sequence). Counted from cysteine to phenylalanine, this CDR3 has 17 amino acids. The read is trimmed to its CDR3 DNA, 51 bases read in frame from base 1. Unmatched junction bases come to 10, with V trimmed by 0 bases and J by 1 base. The investigation overall reported the following: Broadly in line with IMGT annotations, most TCR beta V segments showed up in productive rearrangements about 90% or about 30% of the time in an earlier analysis of approximately 640 of the donors. A group of highly shared sequence variants was considered likely to be a technical artifact of the sequencing pipeline. V-gene and J-gene trimming of TCR beta chains was associated with a missense DCLRE1C variant in a later genetic analysis, and the association was replicated in an independent cohort. Most TCR sequences were observed very rarely across donors, whereas some public TCRs were present in many individuals. The only immune exposure information available for the cohort was CMV serostatus. In vitro tests confirmed that a few of the cytomegalovirus-associated TCR beta chains recognize cytomegalovirus antigens. Most CMV-associated TCR beta chains appeared to be HLA-restricted in a later analysis, and the HLA associations seemed to be driven largely by CMV exposure. A further reported finding was that TCR beta sequences accurately predicted the HLA-A and HLA-B alleles for most subjects in the first cohort. According to a later genetic analysis, donors in an Asian-associated ancestry cluster had fewer N-insertions in productive TCRs than the approximately 630-donor mean. The authors suggested that the approach could potentially be generalized to other disease states and immunological phenotypes. In a later analysis, the rate of TCR association differed among HLA loci, with DRB1 alleles having the most associated TCRs and HLA-C alleles having the fewest. The study listed 150 to 200 TCR beta chains as associated with cytomegalovirus. Several of the top co-occurrence clusters appeared to be linked to parvovirus B19, influenza, CMV and Epstein-Barr virus, according to a later analysis. Strong co-occurrence of HLA alleles, especially DR and DQ, made assigning TCR associations to individual alleles difficult. Because HLA typing was unavailable for some donors at each locus, only the typed subset was used in association tests. The classifier was reported to diagnose cytomegalovirus status with high specificity and sensitivity in both the original cohort and the validation cohort. Compared with equally common non-associated chains, HLA-associated TCR beta chains in a later analysis were more clonally expanded and had lower generation probabilities. About 15 rarely observed V segments, including chromosome 9 orphons, were excluded from the earlier analysis of almost 600 of the donors because counts were too low. Correlated functional status among segregating V segments might be attributable to linkage disequilibrium, but an unknown experimental factor could not be ruled out. Sequencing depth was assumed to be roughly uniform across donors in the presence/absence analyses, though that assumption may not hold. In this cohort, only TCR beta chains were sequenced, and detectable features were limited by the absence of alpha or paired-chain data. A later analysis associated 16,951 TCR beta sequences with specific HLA alleles at a false discovery rate of 0.05. Some IMGT-functional V segments, including TRBV6-2 and TRBV6-3, could not be distinguished by the 87-base-pair reads and were therefore excluded.

The cohort was made up of 500 to 800 healthy bone marrow donors. Cohort members were all nominally healthy when sampled, although unrecorded immune exposures were likely present. CMV serostatus was recorded as positive for almost 300 and negative for about 50% of the 666 cohort members, whereas no CMV serostatus was recorded for the donor in question. Every donor gave a peripheral blood sample, and the peripheral blood mononuclear cells from that sample were used for TCR beta sequencing. Genomic DNA extraction from the blood cell samples was performed with the Qiagen DNeasy Blood Extraction Kit. Preparation of the library involved the immunoSEQ multiplex PCR assay. For the multiplex PCR, a mixture combining 60 forward primers for TCR Vbeta segments and 13 reverse primers for TCR Jbeta segments was used. The CDR3 region of rearranged TCR beta genes was amplified from genomic DNA by a multiplex PCR assay. Amplified TCR beta libraries were sequenced as 87-base-pair reads on the Illumina HiSeq System. As for the authors' bioinformatics: A later analysis tallied approximately 87 million unique TCR beta chains across the 550 to 850 repertoires, and approximately 12 million of those chains were shared by two or more donors. To remove PCR and sequencing errors, raw reads were error-corrected and collapsed into unique sequences using a nearest-neighbor algorithm that merged closely related sequences. Alignment of CDR3 sequences to IMGT reference sequences was used to assign V, D and J gene segments. Each retained sequence needed at least a six-nucleotide match to both a V gene segment and a J gene segment. A rearrangement was called productive if the CDR3 had no stop codons and remained in frame with V and J, and every other rearrangement was called non-productive. CDR3 was defined according to IMGT convention as the region running from the second conserved V-encoded cysteine to the conserved J-encoded phenylalanine. In an earlier analysis of some 550 of the donors, sequences lacking an unambiguous match to a single V gene segment were excluded. In an earlier analysis of a few hundred of the donors, V segments were called functional above 56.7% productive rearrangements and were called segregating when the between-donor standard deviation exceeded 5%. A statistical classification framework was built to diagnose cytomegalovirus status from the catalog of TCR beta chain sequences. V and J gene assignment, in a later analysis, came from comparing TCR nucleotide sequences with IMGT/GENE-DB human TR gene sequences. Using the TCRdist pipeline, a later analysis assigned CDR3 sequences along with most-parsimonious VDJ recombination scenarios. In a later analysis, every TCR beta chain was defined by the combination of its CDR3 amino acid sequence and its V-gene family, and reads without a unique V-gene family were dropped. A later analysis removed several hundred highly shared, low-generation-probability nucleotide sequences to deal with suspected cross-contamination and a sequencing artifact. In a later analysis, a clonal expansion index was calculated for each public chain from normalized within-repertoire ranks of inferred template counts. In a later analysis, generation probabilities were computed with a VDJ recombination model fitted to out-of-frame rearrangements, and the resulting probabilities were checked against IGoR. In a later analysis, hypergeometric tests were used to score TCR-TCR, TCR-HLA and TCR-CMV co-occurrence, with a repertoire-size bias correction applied to TCR pairs. A later analysis estimated false discovery rates by permuting HLA or CMV assignments 20 times. In a later analysis, co-occurring TCRs were grouped using DBSCAN, with TCRdist sequence similarity added in when clustering inside HLA-allele-positive subsets. For co-occurrence clustering, repertoires with fewer than 30,000 or more than 120,000 public chains were excluded, along with several repertoires with anomalous nucleotide sharing. TCRdb's version of the immuneACCESS table is confined to in-frame rearrangements and falls short of the full clone set. An unresolved V gene accounts for under half of the shortfall where checked; the remainder is of unknown origin. Clonal size and the V and J genes are those of that table, whereas D and trimming came from the DNA. In this sample the table shows about 150,000 clones, 66% of which occur a single time. Together, the top ten hold around 1.6% of the sample.

The sequenced material came from PBMCs. This chain is built from TRBV5-4 and TRBJ2-7; 7 bases in the middle match TRBD2. The TCR originated in a human donor in good health. The sequenced DNA is TGTGCCAGCAGCTTGGCCGCAGGGAGGGGTACTTCCTACGAGCAGTACTTC. Its protein product is CASSLAAGRGTSYEQYF.